This TCR beta chain was identified in a study of blood T cell repertoires in COVID-19. Study-wide background: Samples came from the United States, Italy and Spain, spanning acute and convalescent COVID-19.

The CDR3 runs 15 residues. The V and J ends lost 4 bases and 0 bases respectively, with 11 bases between them. Germline V CDR1 and CDR2: SGHRS, YFSETQ. Assay: immunoSEQ multiplex PCR; the TCRdb copy retains only in-frame clones and omits some. The sample holds 350,000 or so clones, roughly 90% seen once. This clone was seen only once. This chain connects TRBV5-1 to TRBJ2-1; D is perhaps TRBD2 (5 bases). The sequenced sample was peripheral blood. The sequence was obtained from a man in his late teens or twenties with active or convalescent COVID-19. The DNA for the CDR3 is TGCGCCAGCAGCGTGAGGGAGAGCTCCTACAATGAGCAGTTCTTC. Translated, it gives CASSVRESSYNEQFF.